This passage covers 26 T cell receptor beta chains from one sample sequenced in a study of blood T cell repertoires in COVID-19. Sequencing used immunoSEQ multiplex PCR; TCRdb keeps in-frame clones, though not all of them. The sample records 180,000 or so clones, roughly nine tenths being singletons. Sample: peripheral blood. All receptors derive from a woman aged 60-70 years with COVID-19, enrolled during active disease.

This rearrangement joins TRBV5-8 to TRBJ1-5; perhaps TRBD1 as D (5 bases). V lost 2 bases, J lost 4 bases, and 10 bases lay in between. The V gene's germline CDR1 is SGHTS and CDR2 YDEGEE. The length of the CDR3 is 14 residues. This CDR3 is CASSFGGANQPQHF. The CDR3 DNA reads TGTGCCAGCAGCTTCGGCGGGGCGAATCAGCCCCAGCATTTT. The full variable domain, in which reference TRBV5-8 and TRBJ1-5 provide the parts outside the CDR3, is EAGVTQSPTHLIKTRGQQATLRCSPISGHTSVYWYQQALGLGLQFLLWYDEGEERNRGNFPPRFSGRQFPNYSSELNVNALELEDSALYLCASSFGGANQPQHFGDGTRLSIL.

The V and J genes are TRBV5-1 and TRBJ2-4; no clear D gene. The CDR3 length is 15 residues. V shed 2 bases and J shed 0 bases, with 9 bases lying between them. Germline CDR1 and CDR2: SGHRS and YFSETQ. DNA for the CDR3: TGCGCCAGCAGCTTTAGTAGCCTAGCCAAAAACATTCAGTACTTC. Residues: CASSFSSLAKNIQYF.

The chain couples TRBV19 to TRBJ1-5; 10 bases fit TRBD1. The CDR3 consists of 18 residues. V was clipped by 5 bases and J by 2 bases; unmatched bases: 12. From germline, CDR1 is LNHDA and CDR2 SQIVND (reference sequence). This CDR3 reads CASSPQAGTGAGNQPQHF. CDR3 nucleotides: TGTGCCAGTAGTCCCCAAGCCGGGACAGGGGCTGGCAATCAGCCCCAGCATTTT.

CDR3: CASSERRGRVDTQYF. Written as DNA, the CDR3 is TGTGCCAGCAGCGAACGCAGGGGGCGCGTAGATACGCAGTATTTT. This chain connects TRBV11-2 to TRBJ2-3; 8 positions agree with TRBD1. V dropped 5 bases and J dropped 5; count of bases not matched to a gene: 9. From germline, CDR1 is SGHAT and CDR2 FQNNGV. The length of the CDR3 is 15 residues.

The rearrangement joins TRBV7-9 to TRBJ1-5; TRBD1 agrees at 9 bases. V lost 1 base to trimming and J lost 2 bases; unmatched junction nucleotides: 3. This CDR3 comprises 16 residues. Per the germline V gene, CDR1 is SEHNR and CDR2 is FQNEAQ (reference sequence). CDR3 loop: CASSLEDRGGNQPQHF. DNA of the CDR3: TGTGCCAGCAGCTTAGAGGACAGGGGAGGCAATCAGCCCCAGCATTTT.

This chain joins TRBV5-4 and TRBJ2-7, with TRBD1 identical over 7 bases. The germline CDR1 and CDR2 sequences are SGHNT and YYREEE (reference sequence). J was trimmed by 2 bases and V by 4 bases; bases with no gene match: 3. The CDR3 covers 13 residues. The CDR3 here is CASSPQGTYEQYF. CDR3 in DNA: TGTGCCAGCAGCCCACAGGGGACCTACGAGCAGTACTTC.

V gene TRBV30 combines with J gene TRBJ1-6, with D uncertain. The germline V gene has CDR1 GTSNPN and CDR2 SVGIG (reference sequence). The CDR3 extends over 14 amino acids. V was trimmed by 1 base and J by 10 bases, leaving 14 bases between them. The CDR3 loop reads CAWSGTIGGSPLHF. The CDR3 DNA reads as TGTGCCTGGAGTGGAACGATAGGAGGGTCACCCCTCCACTTT.

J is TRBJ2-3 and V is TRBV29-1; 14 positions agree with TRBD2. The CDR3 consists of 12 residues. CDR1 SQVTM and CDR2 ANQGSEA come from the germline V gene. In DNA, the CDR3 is TGCATCGGGACTAGCGGGGGAGATACGCAGTATTTT. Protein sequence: CIGTSGGDTQYF.

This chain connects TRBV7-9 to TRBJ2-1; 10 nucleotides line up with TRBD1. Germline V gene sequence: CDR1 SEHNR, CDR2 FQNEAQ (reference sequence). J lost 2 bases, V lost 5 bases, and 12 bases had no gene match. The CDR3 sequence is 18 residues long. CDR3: CASSPTNPGTGAYNEQFF. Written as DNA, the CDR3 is TGTGCCAGCAGCCCTACCAATCCCGGGACAGGGGCCTACAATGAGCAGTTCTTC.

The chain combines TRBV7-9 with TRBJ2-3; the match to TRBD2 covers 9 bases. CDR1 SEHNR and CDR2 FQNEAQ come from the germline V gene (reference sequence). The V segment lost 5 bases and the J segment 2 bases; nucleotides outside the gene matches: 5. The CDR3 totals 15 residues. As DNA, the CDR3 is TGTGCCAGCAGCCCAGCGGGAGGCATCACAGATACGCAGTATTTT. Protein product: CASSPAGGITDTQYF.

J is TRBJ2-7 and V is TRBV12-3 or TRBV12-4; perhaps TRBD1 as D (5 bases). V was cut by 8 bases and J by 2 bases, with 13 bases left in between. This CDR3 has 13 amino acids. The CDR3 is CASSRGGPYEQYF. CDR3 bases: TGTGCCAGCTCAAGGGGCGGTCCCTACGAGCAGTACTTC.

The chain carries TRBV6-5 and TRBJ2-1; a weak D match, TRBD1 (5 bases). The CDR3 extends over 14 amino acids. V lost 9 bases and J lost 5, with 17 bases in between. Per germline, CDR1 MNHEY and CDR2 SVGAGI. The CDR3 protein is CARTQGGKNNEQFF. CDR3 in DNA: TGTGCCAGGACTCAGGGCGGTAAAAACAATGAGCAGTTCTTC.

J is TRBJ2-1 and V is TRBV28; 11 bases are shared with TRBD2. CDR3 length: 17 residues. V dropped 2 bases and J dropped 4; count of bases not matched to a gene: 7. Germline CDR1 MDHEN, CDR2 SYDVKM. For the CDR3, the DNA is TGTGCCAGCAGTTTAGTCCTAGCGGGAGGTTTTTACAATGAGCAGTTCTTC. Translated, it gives CASSLVLAGGFYNEQFF.

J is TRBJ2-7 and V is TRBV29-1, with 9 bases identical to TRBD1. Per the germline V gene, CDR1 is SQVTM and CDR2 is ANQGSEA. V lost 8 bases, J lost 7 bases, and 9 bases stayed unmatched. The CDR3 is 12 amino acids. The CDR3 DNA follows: TGCAGCTCGGGGACAGGGTTGGGAGAGCAGTACTTC. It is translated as CSSGTGLGEQYF.

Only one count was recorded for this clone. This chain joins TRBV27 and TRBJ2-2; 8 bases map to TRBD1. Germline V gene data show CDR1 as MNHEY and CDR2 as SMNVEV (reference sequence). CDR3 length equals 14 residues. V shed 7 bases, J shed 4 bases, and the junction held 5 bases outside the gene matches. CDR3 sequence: CASNRQGSTGELFF. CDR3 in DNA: TGTGCCAGCAACAGACAGGGGAGCACCGGGGAGCTGTTTTTT.

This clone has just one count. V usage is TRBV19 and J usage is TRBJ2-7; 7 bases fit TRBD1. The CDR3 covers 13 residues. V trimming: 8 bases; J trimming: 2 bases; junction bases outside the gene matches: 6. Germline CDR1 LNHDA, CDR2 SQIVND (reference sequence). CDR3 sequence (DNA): TGTGCCAGTTCGAGGCAGGGGGCCTACGAGCAGTACTTC. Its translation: CASSRQGAYEQYF.

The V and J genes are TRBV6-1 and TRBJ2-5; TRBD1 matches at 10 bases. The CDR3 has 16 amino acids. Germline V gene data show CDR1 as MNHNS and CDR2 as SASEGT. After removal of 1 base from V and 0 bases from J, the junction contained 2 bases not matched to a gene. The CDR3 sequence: CASSEGDRGHQETQYF. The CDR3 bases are TGTGCCAGCAGTGAAGGGGACAGGGGTCACCAAGAGACCCAGTACTTC.

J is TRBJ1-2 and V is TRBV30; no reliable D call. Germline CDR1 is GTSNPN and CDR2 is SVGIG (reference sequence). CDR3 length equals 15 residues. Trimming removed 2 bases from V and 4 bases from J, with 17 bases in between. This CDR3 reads CAWSRLGRVGYGYTF. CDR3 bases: TGTGCCTGGAGTCGCCTGGGGAGGGTCGGCTATGGCTACACCTTC. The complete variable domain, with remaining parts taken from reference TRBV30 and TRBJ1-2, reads SQTIHQWPATLVQPVGSPLSLECTVEGTSNPNLYWYRQAAGRGLQLLFYSVGIGQISSEVPQNLSASRPQDRQFILSSKKLLLSDSGFYLCAWSRLGRVGYGYTFGSGTRLTVV.

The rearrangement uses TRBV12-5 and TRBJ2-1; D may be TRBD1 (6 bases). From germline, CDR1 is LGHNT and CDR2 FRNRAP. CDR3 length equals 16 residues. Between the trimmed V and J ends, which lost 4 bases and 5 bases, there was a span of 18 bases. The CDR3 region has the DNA TGTGCTAGTGGTTCCCCCTCTTCCGGGGACAACAATGAGCAGTTCTTC. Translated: CASGSPSSGDNNEQFF.

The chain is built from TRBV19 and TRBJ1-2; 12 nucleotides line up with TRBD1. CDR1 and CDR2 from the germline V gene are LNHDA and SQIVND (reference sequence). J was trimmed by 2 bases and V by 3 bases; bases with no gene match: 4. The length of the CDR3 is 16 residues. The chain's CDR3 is CASSIPGTGGNYGYTF. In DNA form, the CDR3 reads TGTGCCAGTAGTATCCCCGGGACAGGGGGCAACTATGGCTACACCTTC. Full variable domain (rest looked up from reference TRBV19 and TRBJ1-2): DGGITQSPKYLFRKEGQNVTLSCEQNLNHDAMYWYRQDPGQGLRLIYYSQIVNDFQKGDIAEGYSVSREKKESFPLTVTSAQKNPTAFYLCASSIPGTGGNYGYTFGSGTRLTVV.

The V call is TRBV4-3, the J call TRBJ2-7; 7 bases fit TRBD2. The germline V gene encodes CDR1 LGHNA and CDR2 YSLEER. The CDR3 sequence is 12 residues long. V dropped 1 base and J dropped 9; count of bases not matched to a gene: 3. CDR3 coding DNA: TGCGCCAGCAGCCAAGGTCGCGGGGGGCAGTACTTC. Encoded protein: CASSQGRGGQYF.

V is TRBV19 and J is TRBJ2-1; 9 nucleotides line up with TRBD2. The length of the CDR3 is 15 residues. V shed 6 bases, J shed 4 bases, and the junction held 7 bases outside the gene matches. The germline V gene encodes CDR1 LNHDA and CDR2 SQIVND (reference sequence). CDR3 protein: CASSPLAGKYNEQFF. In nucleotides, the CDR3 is TGTGCCAGTAGCCCGCTAGCGGGAAAATACAATGAGCAGTTCTTC.

CDR3 sequence (DNA): TGTGCCAGCAGCTCCTGGTCGGGAGAAAACACTGAAGCTTTCTTT. Encoded protein: CASSSWSGENTEAFF. The chain employs TRBV5-5 and TRBJ1-1; D is unclear. CDR1 is SGHKS, CDR2 YYEKEE, per germline (reference sequence). Trimming removed 3 bases from V and 2 bases from J, with 14 bases in between. CDR3 length: 15 residues. The full variable domain, rest sourced from reference TRBV5-5 and TRBJ1-1, is DAGVTQSPTHLIKTRGQQVTLRCSPISGHKSVSWYQQVLGQGPQFIFQYYEKEERGRGNFPDRFSARQFPNYSSELNVNALLLGDSALYLCASSSWSGENTEAFFGQGTRLTVV.

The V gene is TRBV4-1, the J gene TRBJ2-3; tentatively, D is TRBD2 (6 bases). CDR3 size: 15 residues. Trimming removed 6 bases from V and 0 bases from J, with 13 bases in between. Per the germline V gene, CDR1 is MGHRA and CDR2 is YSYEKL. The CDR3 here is CASSLSGLSTDTQYF. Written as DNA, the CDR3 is TGCGCCAGCAGTCTTAGCGGACTCAGCACAGATACGCAGTATTTT.

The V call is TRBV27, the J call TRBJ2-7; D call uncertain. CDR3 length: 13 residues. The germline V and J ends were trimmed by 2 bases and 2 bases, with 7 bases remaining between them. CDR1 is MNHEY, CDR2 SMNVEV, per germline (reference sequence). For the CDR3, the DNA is TGTGCCAGCAGTTTACAACAGCCCTACGAGCAGTACTTC. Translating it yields CASSLQQPYEQYF.

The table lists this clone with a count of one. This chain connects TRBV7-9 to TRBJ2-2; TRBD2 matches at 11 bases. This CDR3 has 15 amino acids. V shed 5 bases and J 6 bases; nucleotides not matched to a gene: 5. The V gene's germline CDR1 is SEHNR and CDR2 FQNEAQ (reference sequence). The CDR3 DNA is TGTGCCAGCAGCCAACTAGCGGGAGCTTCCGGGGAGCTGTTTTTT. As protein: CASSQLAGASGELFF.